This paragraph covers one T cell receptor (beta chain) sequence. The germline V gene encodes CDR1 SGHNT and CDR2 YYREEE (reference sequence). The ends lost 4 bases at V and 3 bases at J; junction bases unmatched: 2. This CDR3 has 13 residues. The data were obtained in a study of control samples from healthy donors and cancer patients. Assay: immunoSEQ multiplex PCR; the TCRdb copy retains only in-frame clones and omits some. The table lists more than 95,000 clones, more than 70% of them singletons, with roughly 2.5% in the top ten. Sequenced sample: blood. The chain links TRBV5-4 to TRBJ1-1; 8 bases are a match to TRBD1. This TCR derives from an older woman in good health. CDR3 sequence: CASSADRDTEAFF. In nucleotides, the CDR3 is TGTGCCAGCAGCGCGGACAGGGACACTGAAGCTTTCTTT.